The clone carrying this T cell receptor beta chain was found a few times. Its target is unknown. The data are from a study of a mutant IDH1 vaccine in newly diagnosed glioma. On the study more broadly: Of treated patients, 62.5% were men and about 38% women, averaging roughly 40 years. Patients got radiotherapy, temozolomide, or both beforehand, and most got both. Visit V12 was at week 35; visit V13 was at week 47. Study-wide results and limits: Pseudoprogression seemed unlinked to shifts in top peripheral T cell clonotypes.

The germline V gene encodes CDR1 LNHDA and CDR2 SQIVND (reference sequence). V was pared by 5 bases and J by 7 bases, with 3 bases of the junction left unmatched. This CDR3 comprises 13 residues. As for time point: week 35, safety follow-up. What each vaccine dose contained was 300 ug of mutant IDH1 20-mer peptide, accompanied by topical imiquimod. Profiled with immunoSEQ multiplex PCR; TCRdb holds only in-frame clones, not every one. The data contain some 47,000 clones, under 90% of them singletons. The chain combines TRBV19 with TRBJ1-4, with TRBD1 identical over 8 bases. This TCR was recovered from a woman in her forties with glioma. Some clones in this sample may be carry-over from other donors' samples. Here the sequenced sample was PBMCs, taken from a glioma patient whose treatment included an IDH1 peptide vaccine. CDR3 sequence: CASSLTGGEKLFF. The CDR3, as DNA: TGTGCCAGTAGTCTTACAGGGGGTGAAAAACTGTTTTTT.